This entry concerns a single T cell receptor beta chain. This entry belongs to a study of T-cell memory formation after mild COVID-19. From the 5' RACE reads, TCRdb called clonotypes with MiXCR, one entry per CDR3 protein. The table records fewer than 500,000 distinct CDR3 sequences, approximately 23% of them present only once. Germline CDR1 is LGHNA and CDR2 is YNFKEQ. The ends were cut back, 0 bases at V and 0 bases at J, with 12 bases in the middle. There are 16 residues in the CDR3. The receptor was derived from an adult woman who had mild COVID-19 (a few samples of this study predate the infection). Cell type and time point are not known. This chain joins TRBV4-2 and TRBJ2-7, with D maybe TRBD1 (5 bases). What was sequenced was PBMCs or a T cell subset sorted from them (not recorded which). This CDR3 is CASSQEVRVSSYEQYF. As DNA, the CDR3 is TGTGCCAGCAGCCAAGAAGTCAGGGTCTCCTCCTACGAGCAGTACTTC.